This entry is about one T cell receptor (beta chain). This CDR3 spans 16 amino acids. Germline loops: CDR1 MGHRA, CDR2 YSYEKL. V dropped 3 bases and J dropped 3; count of bases not matched to a gene: 10. Using immunoSEQ multiplex PCR, the repertoire was profiled, and TCRdb retains in-frame clones only, with some absent. The sample shows about 230,000 clones, 75% to 85% of them seen only once. This record belongs to a study of blood T cell repertoires in COVID-19. Study in general: From T cells, B-cell-depleted T cells, or PBMCs came the material, which was cDNA or gDNA.

The V gene is TRBV4-1, the J gene TRBJ1-2; 7 bases are shared with TRBD1. The TCR was taken from a woman aged 40 to 50 who had recovered from COVID-19. The sequenced sample consisted of peripheral blood. Here the CDR3 reads CASSHPRGGADYGYTF. The CDR3 DNA sequence: TGCGCCAGCAGCCACCCTCGAGGGGGCGCCGACTATGGCTACACCTTC.